Presented here are 10 T cell receptor beta chains from one specimen sequenced in a study of TIL therapy for anti-PD-1-resistant metastatic lung cancer. Sequencing used immunoSEQ v3. Some clones are missing from TCRdb's copy, which holds only in-frame ones; the method was immunoSEQ multiplex PCR. The sample lists 55,000 to 60,000 clones, about 70% seen once, with less than 2% in the top ten. Time point given: pre-treatment sample, taken before nivolumab and TIL therapy. The starting material was blood, obtained at baseline. These receptors were obtained from a person between 25 and 79 years old with non-small cell lung cancer.

This clone was observed once. The chain uses TRBV6-5 and TRBJ2-4; 9 nucleotides match TRBD2. CDR3 length equals 15 residues. The germline gives CDR1 MNHEY, CDR2 SVGAGI. J gave up 3 bases and V 0 bases, and 0 bases lay outside the gene matches. The CDR3 DNA reads TGTGCCAGCAGTTACTCGACTAGCGGCAAAAACATTCAGTACTTC. Translated: CASSYSTSGKNIQYF.

The J gene is TRBJ2-7, the V gene TRBV27, with 11 bases identical to TRBD2. Germline CDR1 and CDR2: MNHEY and SMNVEV (reference sequence). The CDR3 extends over 14 amino acids. The V and J ends lost 6 bases and 5 bases, in that order; junction bases with no gene match: 6. The CDR3 loop reads CASSKTSGIHEQYF. The CDR3 DNA sequence: TGTGCCAGCAGCAAGACTAGCGGGATTCACGAGCAGTACTTC.

The V call is TRBV10-3, the J call TRBJ1-2, with 10 bases identical to TRBD1. Germline values: CDR1 ENHRY, CDR2 SYGVKD. V shed 8 bases, J shed 5 bases, and the junction held 5 bases outside the gene matches. The CDR3 length is 13 residues. The CDR3 DNA reads TGTGCCATCGGGGGACAGGGGAAGTATGGCTACACCTTC. This sequence encodes CAIGGQGKYGYTF.

The V and J genes are TRBV7-3 and TRBJ2-7, with 7 bases matching TRBD2. The germline V gene encodes CDR1 SGHTA and CDR2 FQGTGA. After removal of 5 bases from V and 4 bases from J, the junction contained 14 bases not matched to a gene. The CDR3 is 16 residues long. CDR3: CASSPQGGLLVYEQYF. The DNA of the CDR3 is TGTGCCAGCAGCCCCCAGGGAGGGCTCCTAGTGTACGAGCAGTACTTC.

This clone was observed a few times. The chain joins TRBV6-5 to TRBJ1-1; D might be TRBD1 (6 bases). Germline V lookup: CDR1 MNHEY, CDR2 SVGAGI. The germline V and J ends were trimmed by 2 bases and 0 bases, with 10 bases remaining between them. The CDR3 consists of 15 residues. The DNA of the CDR3 is TGTGCCAGCAGTTACACAGGGTCTTTGAACACTGAAGCTTTCTTT. This sequence encodes CASSYTGSLNTEAFF.

The chain is built from TRBV11-2 and TRBJ1-5; possibly TRBD1 for D (5 bases). CDR1 SGHAT and CDR2 FQNNGV come from the germline V gene. The CDR3 has 15 amino acids. Trimming cost V 0 bases and J 4 bases, with 10 bases left between them. The CDR3 bases are TGTGCCAGCAGCTTAGAGTCAGGGTCGAATCAGCCCCAGCATTTT. Its translation is CASSLESGSNQPQHF.

The rearrangement uses TRBV19 and TRBJ2-5, with D uncertain. The CDR3 has 13 residues. V was cut by 5 bases and J by 5 bases, with 12 bases left in between. Germline CDR1 LNHDA, CDR2 SQIVND (reference sequence). The chain's CDR3 is CASSWAVMETQYF. CDR3 nucleotides: TGTGCCAGTAGTTGGGCCGTAATGGAGACCCAGTACTTC.

This chain uses TRBV4-2 with TRBJ2-3; D gene ambiguous. The CDR3 is 17 amino acids. Germline loops: CDR1 LGHNA, CDR2 YNFKEQ. The V end was cut by 0 bases, the J end by 1 base, with 14 bases between. This CDR3 is CASSQESSLLGTDTQYF. The CDR3 DNA is TGTGCCAGCAGCCAAGAAAGCTCCCTACTTGGCACAGATACGCAGTATTTT.

This rearrangement joins TRBV28 to TRBJ1-3; D is ambiguous. CDR3 length equals 14 residues. V was cut by 2 bases and J by 4 bases, with 9 bases left in between. Germline-derived CDR1 and CDR2 are MDHEN and SYDVKM. CDR3 nucleotides: TGTGCCAGCAGTTTACTAGAGGACGGAAACACCATATATTTT. Its protein product is CASSLLEDGNTIYF.

V usage is TRBV5-1 and J usage is TRBJ2-1, with D possibly matching TRBD2 (5 bases). The V end was cut by 0 bases, the J end by 0 bases, with 22 bases between. Per germline, CDR1 SGHRS and CDR2 YFSETQ. This CDR3 has 20 residues. The CDR3 coding sequence is TGCGCCAGCAGCTTGGTGCCCAGCCTAAGGACTTTGAGCTCCTACAATGAGCAGTTCTTC. Translation gives CASSLVPSLRTLSSYNEQFF.